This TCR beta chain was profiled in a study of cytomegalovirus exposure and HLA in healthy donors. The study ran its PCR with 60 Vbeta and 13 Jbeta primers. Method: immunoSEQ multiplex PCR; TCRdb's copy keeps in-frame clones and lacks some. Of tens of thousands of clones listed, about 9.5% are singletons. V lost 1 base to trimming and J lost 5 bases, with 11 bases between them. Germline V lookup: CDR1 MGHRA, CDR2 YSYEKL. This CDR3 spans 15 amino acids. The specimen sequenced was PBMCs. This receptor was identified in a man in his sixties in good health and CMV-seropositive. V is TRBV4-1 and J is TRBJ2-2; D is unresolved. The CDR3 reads CASSQAGVMTGELFF. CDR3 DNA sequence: TGCGCCAGCAGCCAAGCGGGTGTAATGACCGGGGAGCTGTTTTTT.